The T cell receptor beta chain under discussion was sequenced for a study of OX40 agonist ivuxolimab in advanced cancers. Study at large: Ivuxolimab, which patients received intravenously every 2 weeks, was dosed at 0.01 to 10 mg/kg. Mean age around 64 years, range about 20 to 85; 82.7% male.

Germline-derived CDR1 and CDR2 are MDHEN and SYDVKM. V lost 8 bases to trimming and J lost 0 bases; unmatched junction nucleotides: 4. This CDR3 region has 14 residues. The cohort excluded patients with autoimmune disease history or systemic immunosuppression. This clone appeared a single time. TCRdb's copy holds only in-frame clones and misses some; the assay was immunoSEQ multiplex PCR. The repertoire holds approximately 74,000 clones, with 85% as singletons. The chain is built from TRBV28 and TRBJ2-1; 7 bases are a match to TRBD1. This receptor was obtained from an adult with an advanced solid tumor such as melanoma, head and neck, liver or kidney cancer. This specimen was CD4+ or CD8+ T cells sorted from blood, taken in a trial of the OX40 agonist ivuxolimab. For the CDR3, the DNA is TGTGCCAGCCTAGGACAGGACTCCTACAATGAGCAGTTCTTC. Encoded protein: CASLGQDSYNEQFF.